The 28 T cell receptor beta chains below all came from one sample that was sequenced in a study of graft-versus-host responses after intestinal transplantation. For these TCRs, the target antigens are not known. Libraries were prepared by immunoSEQ multiplex PCR; TCRdb keeps only in-frame clonotypes and omits some of them. The sample shows roughly 120,000 clones, around 95% of them seen only once. The source material was unstimulated CD8+ T cells sorted from spleen or lymph node cells, sampled before intestinal transplant. The receptors derive from a human donor who received an intestinal transplant.

The CDR3 DNA sequence: TGTGCCAGCAGCGTAGCGGGAGGCCTCACAGATACGCAGTATTTT. This translates into CASSVAGGLTDTQYF. The V and J genes are TRBV9 and TRBJ2-3, with TRBD2 identical over 7 bases. The CDR3 extends over 15 amino acids. V shed 0 bases, J shed 2 bases, and the junction held 3 bases outside the gene matches. Per germline, CDR1 SGDLS and CDR2 YYNGEE.

This chain's CDR3 is CASSELNTGELFF. In DNA form, the CDR3 reads TGCGCCAGCAGTGAACTAAACACCGGGGAGCTGTTTTTT. This sequence joins TRBV10-2 and TRBJ2-2; D is uncertain. Germline loops: CDR1 WSHSY, CDR2 SAAADI. V was clipped by 3 bases and J by 2 bases, with 4 bases between them. The CDR3 extends over 13 amino acids.

The chain is built from TRBV7-9 and TRBJ1-5; D is ambiguous. The CDR3 has 14 residues. Germline V gives CDR1 SEHNR, CDR2 FQNEAQ (reference sequence). Between the trimmed V and J ends, which lost 5 bases and 6 bases, there was a span of 14 bases. The CDR3 loop reads CASSPPGTAQPQHF. The DNA for the CDR3 is TGTGCCAGCAGCCCCCCAGGAACGGCTCAGCCCCAGCATTTT. Together with reference TRBV7-9 and TRBJ1-5, the CDR3 gives the full variable domain: DTGVSQNPRHKITKRGQNVTFRCDPISEHNRLYWYRQTLGQGPEFLTYFQNEAQLEKSRLLSDRFSAERPKGSFSTLEIQRTEQGDSAMYLCASSPPGTAQPQHFGDGTRLSIL.

This chain links TRBV10-1 with TRBJ1-1; maybe TRBD1 (6 bases). Trimming took off 4 bases at V and 1 base at J, with 13 bases between the two ends. The CDR3 runs 15 residues. CDR1 WNHNN and CDR2 SYGVQD come from the germline V gene (reference sequence). CDR3: CASSGGTNANTEAFF. The CDR3 DNA follows: TGCGCCAGCAGTGGGGGGACAAACGCGAACACTGAAGCTTTCTTT.

The V and J genes are TRBV10-3 and TRBJ2-3; D gene ambiguous. The length of the CDR3 is 14 residues. V was shortened by 2 bases and J by 4 bases, with 10 bases between the two germline ends. Germline V lookup: CDR1 ENHRY, CDR2 SYGVKD. CDR3 bases: TGTGCCATCAGTGAGCCGAAGTTGGCAGATACGCAGTATTTT. This translates into CAISEPKLADTQYF.

The J gene is TRBJ2-7, the V gene TRBV2; a possible D gene is TRBD2 (6 bases). Per the germline V gene, CDR1 is SNHLY and CDR2 is FYNNEI. Between the trimmed V and J ends, which lost 10 bases and 2 bases, there was a span of 18 bases. The CDR3 has 14 amino acids. CDR3 in DNA: TGTGCCAACACCCAACGGGAGAGGACCTACGAGCAGTACTTC. It translates to CANTQRERTYEQYF.

The chain recombines TRBV6-5 with TRBJ2-5; TRBD2 aligns across 8 bases. The CDR3 consists of 15 residues. CDR1 and CDR2 (germline): MNHEY, SVGAGI. V gave up 5 bases and J gave up 5 bases; unmatched junction bases: 10. This CDR3 is CASSATGLGRETQYF. The CDR3 coding sequence is TGTGCCAGCAGTGCCACGGGACTAGGGCGGGAGACCCAGTACTTC.

On this clone itself: Other DNA sequences in the same sample also yield this CDR3. This chain uses TRBV7-3 with TRBJ2-1; D not resolved. The CDR3 length is 13 residues. CDR1 and CDR2 from the germline V gene are SGHTA and FQGTGA. V was pared by 2 bases and J by 3 bases, with 5 bases between. The CDR3 DNA follows: TGTGCCAGCAGCTTAGATAGCTACAATGAGCAGTTCTTC. Translation gives CASSLDSYNEQFF. Filled out from reference TRBV7-3 and TRBJ2-1, the complete variable domain reads GAGVSQTPSNKVTEKGKYVELRCDPISGHTALYWYRQSLGQGPEFLIYFQGTGAADDSGLPNDRFFAVRPEGSVSTLKIQRTERGDSAVYLCASSLDSYNEQFFGPGTRLTVL.

The chain joins TRBV4-1 to TRBJ2-7, with 12 positions matching TRBD1. Trimming cost V 2 bases and J 5 bases; bases outside gene matches: 4. This CDR3 spans 15 amino acids. Per the germline V gene, CDR1 is MGHRA and CDR2 is YSYEKL. This chain's CDR3 is CASSQMGQGADEQYF. In nucleotides, the CDR3 is TGCGCCAGCAGCCAAATGGGACAGGGGGCCGACGAGCAGTACTTC.

V and J are TRBV12-5 and TRBJ2-2, with TRBD2 matching 8 bases. The CDR3 spans 16 residues. In germline, CDR1 is LGHNT, CDR2 FRNRAP. The J segment lost 2 bases and the V segment lost 3 bases, leaving 5 bases of the junction unmatched. In DNA, the CDR3 is TGTGCTAGTGGTTTCAGGCTAGCGGGTAACACCGGGGAGCTGTTTTTT. Protein product: CASGFRLAGNTGELFF.

The V call is TRBV28, the J call TRBJ1-1; D is perhaps TRBD1 (5 bases). V lost 3 bases, J lost 0 bases, and 8 bases lay in between. Germline-derived CDR1 and CDR2 are MDHEN and SYDVKM. The CDR3 is 14 amino acids. The CDR3 sequence is CASSFRGLNTEAFF. The CDR3 DNA follows: TGTGCCAGCAGTTTTAGGGGCCTGAACACTGAAGCTTTCTTT. Complete variable domain (other parts from reference TRBV28 and TRBJ1-1): DVKVTQSSRYLVKRTGEKVFLECVQDMDHENMFWYRQDPGLGLRLIYFSYDVKMKEKGDIPEGYSVSREKKERFSLILESASTNQTSMYLCASSFRGLNTEAFFGQGTRLTVV.

The V and J genes are TRBV27 and TRBJ1-2; D possibly corresponds to TRBD1 (5 bases). Germline CDR1 reads MNHEY; CDR2 reads SMNVEV (reference sequence). The V gene lost 0 bases and the J gene lost 9 bases, with 11 bases spanning the gap. The CDR3 runs to 13 residues. DNA of the CDR3: TGTGCCAGCAGTTTATCGTCCCAGGGTAGCTACACCTTC. Its protein is CASSLSSQGSYTF.

This CDR3 reads CASSEGFRVVREKLFF. For the CDR3, the DNA is TGTGCCAGTTCGGAGGGGTTTAGAGTGGTACGGGAAAAACTGTTTTTT. This chain links TRBV19 with TRBJ1-4, with D perhaps TRBD1 (5 bases). The CDR3 extends over 16 amino acids. Trimming took 8 bases from V and 8 from J, leaving 24 bases between them. CDR1 is LNHDA, CDR2 SQIVND, per germline (reference sequence). The variable domain in full, completed from reference TRBV19 and TRBJ1-4, reads DGGITQSPKYLFRKEGQNVTLSCEQNLNHDAMYWYRQDPGQGLRLIYYSQIVNDFQKGDIAEGYSVSREKKESFPLTVTSAQKNPTAFYLCASSEGFRVVREKLFFGSGTQLSVL.

The chain is built from TRBV14 and TRBJ2-2; no clear D gene. V was cut by 1 base and J by 5 bases, with 8 bases left in between. Germline V gene sequence: CDR1 SGHDN, CDR2 FVKESK. CDR3 length: 14 amino acids. DNA for the CDR3: TGTGCCAGCAGCCAAGTATCTGCTACCGGGGAGCTGTTTTTT. Protein sequence: CASSQVSATGELFF.

The rearrangement joins TRBV27 to TRBJ2-7, with D tentatively TRBD1 (5 bases). This CDR3 contains 14 residues. V was cut by 2 bases and J by 2 bases, with 10 bases left in between. From germline, CDR1 is MNHEY and CDR2 SMNVEV (reference sequence). Here the CDR3 DNA reads TGTGCCAGCAGTTTACAGGGTGAGGCCTACGAGCAGTACTTC. Its protein product is CASSLQGEAYEQYF.

The J gene is TRBJ2-7, the V gene TRBV7-6; D possibly corresponds to TRBD2 (7 bases). The CDR3 consists of 15 residues. V shed 1 base and J shed 5 bases, with 15 bases lying between them. Germline CDR1 reads SGHVS; CDR2 reads FNYEAQ. The CDR3 reads CASSLVSGGQDEQYF. CDR3 in DNA: TGTGCCAGCAGCTTAGTGTCGGGGGGCCAGGACGAGCAGTACTTC.

V usage is TRBV6-6 and J usage is TRBJ1-2; 9 nucleotides agree with TRBD1. J lost 5 bases, V lost 11 bases, and 6 bases had no gene match. Germline CDR1 is MNHNY and CDR2 is SVGAGI (reference sequence). CDR3 length: 12 amino acids. This chain's CDR3 is CAGGQGYYGYTF. CDR3 nucleotides: TGTGCCGGGGGACAGGGCTATTATGGCTACACCTTC.

This clone was counted once. The chain has TRBV7-2 and TRBJ2-2; D may match TRBD1 or TRBD2 (6 bases each). Trimming removed 5 bases at V and 7 bases at J, with 26 bases between. Per the germline V gene, CDR1 is SGHTA and CDR2 is FQGNSA. The CDR3 length is 18 residues. CDR3 loop: CASSKKSGDFEGGGELFF. CDR3 sequence (DNA): TGTGCCAGCAGCAAAAAATCAGGGGACTTCGAGGGGGGCGGGGAGCTGTTTTTT.

This clone was seen a single time. The chain is built from TRBV18 and TRBJ1-5; D possibly corresponds to TRBD1 (5 bases). V was trimmed by 8 bases and J by 1 base, leaving 12 bases between them. The V gene's germline CDR1 is KGHSH and CDR2 LQKENI. The CDR3 contains 14 residues. Here the CDR3 reads CASARGASNQPQHF. The CDR3 DNA sequence: TGTGCCAGCGCCCGTGGGGCGAGCAATCAGCCCCAGCATTTT. Full variable domain (outside the CDR3, taken from reference TRBV18 and TRBJ1-5): NAGVMQNPRHLVRRRGQEARLRCSPMKGHSHVYWYRQLPEEGLKFMVYLQKENIIDESGMPKERFSAEFPKEGPSILRIQQVVRGDSAAYFCASARGASNQPQHFGDGTRLSIL.

J is TRBJ2-7 and V is TRBV6-1; 11 bases are shared with TRBD2. From germline, CDR1 is MNHNS and CDR2 SASEGT. The CDR3 runs 15 residues. Unmatched junction bases numbered 6, after V lost 6 bases and J lost 2 bases. Here the CDR3 DNA reads TGTGCCAGCAGGGCGCTAGCGGGAGGAGCCTACGAGCAGTACTTC. It yields the protein CASRALAGGAYEQYF.

The gene calls are TRBV19 and TRBJ2-3, with D possibly called TRBD1 or TRBD2 (5 bases each). V was trimmed by 6 bases and J by 4 bases, leaving 20 bases between them. Germline V gene lookup returns CDR1 LNHDA and CDR2 SQIVND (reference sequence). The CDR3 consists of 16 residues. The CDR3 DNA reads as TGTGCCAGTAGCCCAGAACACCTGGGGGTACCAGATACGCAGTATTTT. It is translated as CASSPEHLGVPDTQYF.

The chain carries TRBV27 and TRBJ2-3; D call uncertain. Deletions cut 7 bases from V and 1 base from J, with 9 bases between. Germline-derived CDR1 and CDR2 are MNHEY and SMNVEV (reference sequence). The CDR3 is made up of 13 amino acids. CDR3 protein: CASTPLGTDTQYF. CDR3 DNA: TGTGCCAGCACCCCCTTGGGCACAGATACGCAGTATTTT.

CDR3 nucleotides: TGTGCCAGCAGCACGGCGGGAGGGCCGGGGTATGAGCAGTTCTTC. Protein: CASSTAGGPGYEQFF. The V call is TRBV11-1, the J call TRBJ2-1; the match to TRBD2 covers 9 bases. The CDR3 runs 15 residues. Germline CDR1 and CDR2: SGHAT and FQDESV (reference sequence). V lost 5 bases and J lost 8; bases outside the gene matches: 10.

With regard to this clone: The same CDR3 is also encoded by other DNA sequences in this sample. V and J are TRBV30 and TRBJ2-1, with 13 bases lining up with TRBD2. This CDR3 contains 15 residues. Germline CDR1 reads GTSNPN; CDR2 reads SVGIG (reference sequence). The V and J ends lost 3 bases and 4 bases, in that order; junction bases with no gene match: 3. The CDR3: CAWRVGLAGYNEQFF. The CDR3 DNA reads as TGTGCCTGGAGGGTGGGACTAGCGGGGTACAATGAGCAGTTCTTC.

The genes are TRBV5-1 and TRBJ2-3, with TRBD2 identical over 7 bases. Trimming at V came to 5 bases and at J to 2 bases, leaving 11 bases not matched to a gene. This CDR3 is built from 16 residues. Germline CDR1 is SGHRS and CDR2 is YFSETQ. The CDR3 is CASRGLAGAPTDTQYF. The CDR3 DNA is TGCGCCAGCAGGGGTCTGGCGGGAGCCCCCACAGATACGCAGTATTTT.

This clone has a single count. The chain links TRBV27 to TRBJ1-1; perhaps TRBD1 as D (5 bases). The CDR3 has 14 residues. Germline-derived CDR1 and CDR2 are MNHEY and SMNVEV (reference sequence). Trimming pared 7 bases from V and 2 bases from J, leaving 14 bases between. CDR3 sequence: CASKTPGRNTEAFF. For the CDR3, the DNA is TGTGCCAGCAAAACTCCGGGACGTAACACTGAAGCTTTCTTT.

The rearrangement joins TRBV5-4 to TRBJ2-5; 13 bases match TRBD2. J was trimmed by 5 bases and V by 2 bases; bases with no gene match: 3. Germline V gene data show CDR1 as SGHNT and CDR2 as YYREEE (reference sequence). This CDR3 is built from 15 residues. The CDR3 region has the DNA TGTGCCAGCAGCTTAGGACTAGCGGGAGTGGAGACCCAGTACTTC. This gives the protein CASSLGLAGVETQYF.

The chain carries TRBV7-6 and TRBJ2-4; D is unresolved. V lost 0 bases and J lost 15, with 12 bases in between. Germline V gene sequence: CDR1 SGHVS, CDR2 FNYEAQ. This CDR3 spans 12 amino acids. The CDR3 reads CASSLATGQWYF. Written as DNA, the CDR3 is TGTGCCAGCAGCTTAGCGACCGGCCAGTGGTACTTC.